This paragraph reports one T cell receptor beta chain. Germline CDR1 is MNHNY and CDR2 is SVGAGI (reference sequence). The germline V and J ends were trimmed by 8 bases and 1 base, with 12 bases remaining between them. The CDR3 contains 15 residues. Original processing notes: Amplification of reference gene primers provided the estimated nucleated cell counts. The repertoire was sequenced with immunoSEQ multiplex PCR; TCRdb's copy has only in-frame clones and lacks some. That table supplies the V and J calls and clone size; D and trimming were determined from the DNA. The data show tens of thousands of clones, about 80% seen once. The data originate from a study of blood T cell repertoires in COVID-19. Background on the study: Whether acute or convalescent, the COVID-19 samples came from the United States, Italy and Spain. PBMCs, B-cell-depleted T cells, or T cells were the source of the cDNA or gDNA that made up the material.

This receptor was obtained from a woman between 50 and 59 years old with acute or convalescent COVID-19. The sample taken for sequencing was peripheral blood. This chain uses TRBV6-6 with TRBJ2-6; D possibly corresponds to TRBD2 (6 bases). Here the CDR3 reads CASGGDVSGANVLTF. DNA for the CDR3: TGTGCCAGCGGAGGGGACGTTTCTGGGGCCAACGTCCTGACTTTC.